The 23 T cell receptor beta chains in this list originate from one sample, sequenced in a study of control samples from healthy donors and cancer patients. Method: immunoSEQ multiplex PCR; TCRdb's copy keeps in-frame clones and lacks some. Counted here are over 150,000 clones, approximately 94% occurring once; the ten biggest clones make up 1.3%. The sequencing sample was made of blood. These receptors were taken from a woman under 30 in good health.

Comment on this clone: Relative to the germline gene, one junction end is altered; a read error may explain this. The same CDR3 arises from other DNA sequences in this sample as well. This chain joins TRBV28 and TRBJ2-7, with 10 bases fitting TRBD2. The CDR3 is 15 amino acids. Looked up from germline, CDR1 is MDHEN and CDR2 is SYDVKM. The CDR3 reads CASSPPGLASYEQYF. CDR3 coding DNA: TGTGCCAGCAGTCCGCCGGGACTAGCGTCCTACGAGCAGTACTTT.

The V and J genes are TRBV11-2 and TRBJ2-7; D may be TRBD1 or TRBD2 (5 bases each). Germline lookup yields CDR1 SGHAT and CDR2 FQNNGV. The CDR3 covers 14 residues. Trimming removed 5 bases at V and 3 bases at J, with 14 bases between. CDR3 loop: CASSPRDRYYEQYF. The CDR3 DNA is TGTGCCAGCAGCCCCCGGGACCGATACTACGAGCAGTACTTC.

The V and J genes are TRBV6-6 and TRBJ1-4, with 9 bases matching TRBD1. CDR1 MNHNY and CDR2 SVGAGI come from the germline V gene (reference sequence). Trimming took 0 bases from V and 5 from J; bases not matched to a gene: 1. The CDR3 sequence is 15 residues long. CDR3 in amino acids: CASSYSGTGNEKLFF. CDR3 in DNA: TGTGCCAGCAGTTACTCCGGGACAGGGAATGAAAAACTGTTTTTT.

The chain is built from TRBV9 and TRBJ2-7; TRBD1 matches at 10 bases. This CDR3 has 15 amino acids. CDR1 is SGDLS and CDR2 is YYNGEE in the germline V gene. Losses at the gene ends were 3 bases for V and 3 bases for J; bases not matched to a gene: 6. The CDR3 coding sequence is TGTGCCAGCAGCGAGGCGGGGGACAGGGGCTACGAGCAGTACTTC. Protein product: CASSEAGDRGYEQYF.

V usage is TRBV9 and J usage is TRBJ2-7; D is undetermined. CDR3 size: 11 residues. V lost 0 bases to trimming and J lost 4 bases, with 2 bases between them. The germline CDR1 and CDR2 sequences are SGDLS and YYNGEE. The CDR3 region is CASSVAYEQYF. The CDR3 DNA is TGTGCCAGCAGCGTAGCGTACGAGCAGTACTTC.

The chain uses TRBV29-1 and TRBJ2-7, with D tentatively TRBD1 (6 bases). Looked up from germline, CDR1 is SQVTM and CDR2 is ANQGSEA. The CDR3 covers 12 residues. The V end lost 6 bases, the J end lost 5 bases, and 14 bases lay between the germline ends. The CDR3 DNA is TGCAGCGTAGGGGGACCGCGGGACGAGCAGTACTTC. This sequence encodes CSVGGPRDEQYF.

This chain uses TRBV2 with TRBJ1-5, with a tentative D call TRBD1 (6 bases). The CDR3 has 13 amino acids. Germline V gene lookup returns CDR1 SNHLY and CDR2 FYNNEI. Trimming cost V 5 bases and J 6 bases, with 11 bases left between them. DNA of the CDR3: TGTGCCAGCAGTCCGGGGGCCGTTCAGCCCCAGCATTTT. Translated: CASSPGAVQPQHF. Combining the CDR3 with reference TRBV2 and TRBJ1-5 gives the whole variable domain EPEVTQTPSHQVTQMGQEVILRCVPISNHLYFYWYRQILGQKVEFLVSFYNNEISEKSEIFDDQFSVERPDGSNFTLKIRSTKLEDSAMYFCASSPGAVQPQHFGDGTRLSIL.

V usage is TRBV7-2 and J usage is TRBJ2-5; D not certain. There are 13 residues in the CDR3. V dropped 0 bases and J dropped 2 bases, with 4 bases sitting between them. CDR1 and CDR2 (germline): SGHTA, FQGNSA. In DNA form, the CDR3 reads TGTGCCAGCAGCTTAGCGCCACAAGAGACCCAGTACTTC. Its protein product is CASSLAPQETQYF.

The rearrangement links TRBV28 to TRBJ1-4; D not resolved. V was shortened by 7 bases and J by 4 bases, with 13 bases between the two germline ends. Germline V gene data show CDR1 as MDHEN and CDR2 as SYDVKM. This CDR3 region has 14 residues. As DNA, the CDR3 is TGTGCCAGCACCCCTGGAGGGAATAATGAAAAACTGTTTTTT. Protein: CASTPGGNNEKLFF.

The genes are TRBV27 and TRBJ1-6, with a possible D match to TRBD1 (5 bases). Germline CDR1 and CDR2: MNHEY and SMNVEV (reference sequence). Trimming stripped 5 bases from V and 0 bases from J, with 14 bases between. The CDR3 sequence is 17 residues long. CDR3 region: CASSPFAGSSYNSPLHF. The CDR3 region has the DNA TGTGCCAGCAGTCCGTTCGCAGGGAGCTCCTATAATTCACCCCTCCACTTT.

The chain joins TRBV12-5 to TRBJ1-3; D is uncertain. The ends were cut back, 3 bases at V and 2 bases at J, with 5 bases in the middle. The CDR3 contains 13 residues. Germline V gene lookup returns CDR1 LGHNT and CDR2 FRNRAP. For the CDR3, the DNA is TGTGCTAGTGGTTTCTGGACTGGAAACACCATATATTTT. It is translated as CASGFWTGNTIYF.

This chain uses TRBV6-5 with TRBJ2-5, with 7 positions matching TRBD2. J gave up 3 bases and V 2 bases, and 9 bases lay outside the gene matches. The CDR3 has 16 residues. From germline, CDR1 is MNHEY and CDR2 SVGAGI. Written as DNA, the CDR3 is TGTGCCAGCAGTTACCCTAGCGGTTACTTAAAAGAGACCCAGTACTTC. Protein sequence: CASSYPSGYLKETQYF.

The chain combines TRBV10-1 with TRBJ2-5, with D hard to call. The germline gives CDR1 WNHNN, CDR2 SYGVQD (reference sequence). The V gene lost 6 bases and the J gene lost 0 bases, with 8 bases spanning the gap. The CDR3 spans 13 residues. The CDR3: CASSPGHQETQYF. The CDR3 DNA is TGCGCCAGCAGCCCTGGGCACCAAGAGACCCAGTACTTC.

V gene TRBV7-2 combines with J gene TRBJ2-3; maybe TRBD2 (5 bases). CDR1 and CDR2 from the germline V gene are SGHTA and FQGNSA. V lost 4 bases and J lost 3, with 8 bases in between. This CDR3 is built from 13 residues. The CDR3 loop reads CASSWLATDTQYF. The CDR3 nucleotides are TGTGCCAGCAGCTGGTTAGCGACAGATACGCAGTATTTT.

The J gene is TRBJ1-1, the V gene TRBV6-5, with D perhaps TRBD1 (5 bases). The V end lost 5 bases, the J end lost 4 bases, and 11 bases lay between the germline ends. CDR1 and CDR2 from the germline V gene are MNHEY and SVGAGI. CDR3 length equals 13 residues. The CDR3 here is CASSPPGFTEAFF. The CDR3 DNA follows: TGTGCCAGCAGTCCTCCAGGGTTCACTGAAGCTTTCTTT.

The chain recombines TRBV5-1 with TRBJ2-7; 7 bases align to TRBD2. The CDR3 consists of 14 residues. Germline values: CDR1 SGHRS, CDR2 YFSETQ. The J segment lost 6 bases and the V segment lost 2 bases, leaving 8 bases of the junction unmatched. The CDR3 sequence: CASSLEGGDSEQYF. The CDR3 region has the DNA TGCGCCAGCAGCTTAGAGGGAGGGGACTCCGAGCAGTACTTC.

The chain links TRBV11-2 to TRBJ2-7, with D tentatively TRBD2 (6 bases). Trimming pared 8 bases from V and 2 bases from J, leaving 19 bases between. From germline, CDR1 is SGHAT and CDR2 FQNNGV. The CDR3 consists of 15 residues. The CDR3 sequence is CASAAEGSGAYEQYF. The CDR3 DNA reads as TGTGCCAGCGCCGCAGAGGGTAGCGGTGCCTACGAGCAGTACTTC.

The chain recombines TRBV18 with TRBJ2-7, with 12 positions matching TRBD1. CDR1 and CDR2 (germline): KGHSH, LQKENI. Trimming at V came to 4 bases and at J to 0 bases, leaving 13 bases not matched to a gene. The CDR3 contains 19 residues. CDR3 in amino acids: CASSLDRDRGPHDSYEQYF. The CDR3 coding sequence is TGTGCCAGCTCACTGGACCGGGACAGGGGGCCCCACGACTCCTACGAGCAGTACTTC.

V and J are TRBV28 and TRBJ1-3, with D uncertain. Germline V lookup: CDR1 MDHEN, CDR2 SYDVKM. There are 14 residues in the CDR3. Trimming took 8 bases from V and 2 from J, leaving 13 bases between them. In DNA, the CDR3 is TGTGCCAGCTTGGACCGGCGGACTGGAAACACCATATATTTT. It specifies CASLDRRTGNTIYF.

The chain carries TRBV27 and TRBJ1-1; 9 bases line up with TRBD1. CDR1 and CDR2 from the germline V gene are MNHEY and SMNVEV (reference sequence). The CDR3 contains 13 residues. V dropped 5 bases and J dropped 11; count of bases not matched to a gene: 9. The CDR3 DNA is TGTGCCAGCAGTCTCCGGACAGGGGATTTGGCTTTCTTT. Encoded protein: CASSLRTGDLAFF.

V usage is TRBV6-2 or TRBV6-3 and J usage is TRBJ2-1; possibly TRBD1 or TRBD2 for D (5 bases each). The V gene lost 5 bases and the J gene lost 4 bases, with 9 bases spanning the gap. Germline V gene data show CDR1 as MNHEY and CDR2 as SVGEGT. The CDR3 extends over 13 amino acids. The DNA for the CDR3 is TGTGCCAGCAGTCGGGACGTATACAATGAGCAGTTCTTC. The encoded protein is CASSRDVYNEQFF.

The J gene is TRBJ1-2, the V gene TRBV16, with 8 bases that match TRBD1. The CDR3 loop spans 15 amino acids. Germline V gene sequence: CDR1 KGHSY, CDR2 FQNENV. With 3 bases clipped from V and 8 bases from J, the junction kept 11 bases outside the gene matches. CDR3 loop: CASSQPSGGAEGYTF. In DNA form, the CDR3 reads TGTGCCAGCAGCCAGCCCTCAGGGGGCGCGGAGGGCTACACCTTC.

This sequence joins TRBV24-1 and TRBJ1-2; 7 bases map to TRBD1. The CDR3 is 14 residues long. Germline V gives CDR1 KGHDR, CDR2 SFDVKD. Unmatched junction bases numbered 6, after V lost 1 base and J lost 8 bases. The CDR3 is CATSDFDRVGGYTF. The DNA for the CDR3 is TGTGCCACCAGTGATTTCGACAGGGTAGGCGGCTACACCTTC.